Presented here are 2 T cell receptor beta chains from one specimen sequenced in a study of blood T cell repertoires in COVID-19. TCRdb keeps only in-frame clones here, not all; method: immunoSEQ multiplex PCR. Among tens of thousands of clones listed, roughly 86% were seen once. Sequences were obtained from peripheral blood. These receptors all stem from a human donor in a cohort sampled during active COVID-19.

The V call is TRBV3-1 (or the pseudogene TRBV3-2), the J call TRBJ2-1; 8 bases are shared with TRBD1. After removal of 6 bases from V and 3 bases from J, the junction contained 7 bases not matched to a gene. Germline assignment: CDR1 LGHDT and CDR2 YNNKEL (reference sequence). This CDR3 is built from 15 residues. This CDR3 reads CASRAAGGLYNEQFF. The CDR3 DNA reads TGTGCCAGCAGGGCGGCAGGGGGCCTCTACAATGAGCAGTTCTTC.

The chain recombines TRBV10-3 with TRBJ2-7; 7 positions agree with TRBD1. The CDR3 covers 16 residues. The junction had 7 bases not matched to a gene; V was cut back by 1 base and J by 1 base. The germline V gene encodes CDR1 ENHRY and CDR2 SYGVKD. The CDR3 here is CAISEYDRTGSYEQYF. The CDR3 region has the DNA TGTGCCATCAGTGAGTATGACAGGACAGGTTCCTACGAGCAGTACTTC.